This T cell receptor beta chain is from a study of T cells in Graves' hyperthyroidism and ophthalmopathy (dated by TCRdb to between 2018 and 2020). As for the study more broadly: Peripheral blood was sampled at the time of initial diagnosis, prior to any treatment. In roughly six Graves' hyperthyroidism patients, the study also compared T-cell repertoires from thyroid tissue with T-cell repertoires from blood. The paper reports TCR Vbeta CDR3 sequencing of some 140 peripheral blood samples: around 45 ophthalmopathy, over 70 hyperthyroidism and roughly 17 progressor patients. An independent validation cohort of under 20 hyperthyroidism patients and about 16 patients who later progressed to ophthalmopathy tested prospective prediction of ophthalmopathy. The roughly 91 discovery patients were randomly divided into training and test sets at a 7:3 ratio. To identify distinguishing TCR V-J signatures, a discovery cohort of roughly 100 patients was used, comprising 40 to 45 with Graves' ophthalmopathy and 55 to 65 with stable Graves' hyperthyroidism. After blood sampling, hyperthyroidism patients were treated with methimazole at a starting dose of 30 mg daily, and ophthalmopathy patients were treated with high-dose intravenous methylprednisolone.

TCR beta CDR3 regions were amplified from RNA transcripts. The TCR CDR3 was subjected to a first round of RT-PCR using the HTBI primer set and the Qiagen OneStep RT-PCR kit. Libraries were constructed in a second round of multiplex PCR, after which size selection and purification were carried out. Paired-end sequencing of the libraries was performed with 100 bp reads on an Illumina HiSeq2000. Regarding the original processing steps: SOAPnuke was used to process the raw data, throwing out any read that contained adapters or uncalled bases, had a mean Phred below 15, or lacked an exact constant-primer or identifier match. High-quality paired reads were merged using COPE v1.2.5, and each unique nucleotide sequence was defined as a clonotype. MiTCR v1.1 was used to align the clonotypes against IMGT TRBV, TRBD and TRBJ reference segments. Only V-J combinations with frequency above 0.0001, covering approximately 99% of repertoires, were analysed. The TCS score was defined as F50 (clonal expansion) divided by E x V (chaos), with BLOSUM62-based TCRdist calculated between CDR3 peptides within each V-J. Welch's t-statistics and random forest reduced around 510 V-J features to around 14, which were used in a naive Bayes classifier (R e1071). The raw public reads went through TCRdb reprocessing: fastp at Q25, MiXCR clone calling, in-frame beta chains kept. Every entry covers one CDR3 protein and lists the most common genes and DNA from its rows. The V and J calls, along with clone size, are taken from TCRdb and not from the paper's own processing. Present in this sample are fewer than 400,000 distinct CDR3 sequences, 15% to 19% of which were seen just once. The ten top clones hold 25% to 35% of the sample.

As encoded in the germline V gene, CDR1 is SNHLY while CDR2 is FYNNEI. Measured from the cysteine to the phenylalanine, the CDR3 is 16 residues long. The entry retains the CDR3 DNA only, 48 bases that are in frame from base 1. V lost 3 bases and J lost 0 bases, and the count of bases not matched to a germline gene is 4. Hyperthyroidism patients were aged 18 to 65 years and newly diagnosed, with disease duration of less than 2 months. Any patient with an uncontrolled infection, another autoimmune disease, pregnancy or lactation was excluded. Diagnoses were based on clinical symptoms, serum thyroxine and TRAb, thyroid ultrasound and orbital computed tomography. Blood from progressor patients was collected at the time of first diagnosis with hyperthyroidism, before any ophthalmopathy symptoms had appeared. PBMCs were isolated from roughly 10 ml of fresh peripheral blood by Ficoll-Paque density gradient centrifugation. Progressor patients were first diagnosed with Graves' hyperthyroidism and then developed ophthalmopathy during follow-up. Total RNA was extracted with Trizol reagent, and quality was checked on an Agilent 2100 Bioanalyzer.

This clonotype was seen at least ten times. Which antigen it targets is not known. No base quality information exists; no much larger clone differs at one position. Study-level results and caveats: A 13 V-J signature model separated ophthalmopathy from stable hyperthyroidism, with approximately 87% sensitivity and just under 84% specificity in cross-validation and 80%/75% in testing. Blood samples also contained most of the expanded thyroid clonotypes (frequency above 0.001), which suggests that blood repertoires may reflect thyroid immune responses. In validation, progression to ophthalmopathy was predicted by the model with around 70% sensitivity and around 76% specificity, a median of 6.5 months before onset. Sample size was not statistically predetermined, and investigators were not blinded to group allocation.

The clonotype comes from a woman in her late teens or twenties with Graves' hyperthyroidism that later progressed to Graves' ophthalmopathy. Input material: blood. This receptor chain uses TRBV2 and TRBJ2-1; the central 8 bases match TRBD1. The bases are TGTGCCAGCAGTGATAGGACAGGGAGCTCCTACAATGAGCAGTTCTTC. This gives the protein CASSDRTGSSYNEQFF.